Included here is one T cell receptor (beta chain) sequence, with context. Its antigen is unidentified. CD4+ T cells specific for antigen were expanded with viral peptide pools by the ViraFEST assay before sequencing. Culturing for 9 to 10 days preceded CD4+ T cell isolation. Among the vaccine recipients, none had a prior SARS-CoV-2 infection, and nucleocapsid antibodies were negative. PBMC cultures contained 1.5 million to 2 million cells per well, 10 IU/ml IL-2 and about 9.7 ug/ml peptides. The authors replaced half the medium with IL-2 medium on days 3 and 7. The data originate from a study of vaccination effects on CD4 cells after COVID-19. Whole-study findings and limits: Late after vaccination, infection- and vaccine-induced clones showed marked clonal contraction.

Clones were sequenced by immunoSEQ multiplex PCR, and TCRdb holds only the in-frame ones, with some missing. The sample shows about 40,000 clones, roughly 76% of them seen only once. Trimming shortened V by 0 bases and J by 1 base, and 9 bases separated the two germline ends. In germline, CDR1 is SGHAT, CDR2 FQNNGV. This CDR3 has 15 amino acids. The gene calls are TRBV11-2 and TRBJ2-5, with D perhaps being TRBD1 or TRBD2 (5 bases each). The material sequenced was CD4+ T cells from PBMCs cultured with SARS-CoV-2 spike peptides, taken before COVID-19 vaccination. This sequence originates from a human donor who received a COVID-19 vaccine. The CDR3 reads CASSLDVGTQETQYF. The DNA of the CDR3 is TGTGCCAGCAGCTTAGATGTTGGGACCCAAGAGACCCAGTACTTC.